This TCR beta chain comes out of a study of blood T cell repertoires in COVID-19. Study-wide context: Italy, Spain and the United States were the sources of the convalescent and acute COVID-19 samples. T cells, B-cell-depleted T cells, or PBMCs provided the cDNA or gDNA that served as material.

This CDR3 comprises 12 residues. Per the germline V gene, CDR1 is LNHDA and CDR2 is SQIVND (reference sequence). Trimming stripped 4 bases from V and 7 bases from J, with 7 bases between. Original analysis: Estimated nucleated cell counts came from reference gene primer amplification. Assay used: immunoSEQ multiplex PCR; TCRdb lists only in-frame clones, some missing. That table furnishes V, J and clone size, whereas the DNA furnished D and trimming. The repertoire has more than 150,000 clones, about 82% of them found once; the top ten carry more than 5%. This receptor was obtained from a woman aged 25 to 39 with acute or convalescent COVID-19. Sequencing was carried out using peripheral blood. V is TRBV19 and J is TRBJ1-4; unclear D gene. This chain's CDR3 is CASSSSFEKLFF. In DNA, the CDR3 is TGTGCCAGTAGTAGTTCCTTTGAAAAACTGTTTTTT.